Here is one TCR beta chain with its context. What it recognizes is unknown. Using immunoSEQ multiplex PCR, the repertoire was profiled, and TCRdb retains in-frame clones only, with some absent. The sample holds approximately 10,000 clones, less than 60% seen once. This sample was taken from a study of T cell clonotyping in hematopoietic cell transplantation. Findings and caveats of the study: Graft donor and pretransplant recipient Inverse Simpson Index values predicted broader posttransplant TCR diversity. At the given depth, recipient repertoires were over 97% de novo clonotypes. After transplant, recipient diversity fell while pathologically expanded clonotypes grew through day 180. No sorting was done, leaving CD4 and CD8 contributions mixed.

V gave up 4 bases and J gave up 3 bases, with 12 bases separating them. The CDR3 spans 14 residues. Germline CDR1 LNHDA, CDR2 SQIVND (reference sequence). The sequence derives from a female patient between 50 and 60 years old who had an allogeneic stem cell transplant from an unrelated donor, so the T cells may come from the graft donor. Some clones in this sample may be carry-over from other donors' samples. The rearrangement links TRBV19 to TRBJ1-2; D unresolved. The sample was peripheral blood mononuclear cells, taken 100 days after allogeneic stem cell transplant. CDR3 region: CASSTPGEYYGYTF. As DNA, the CDR3 is TGTGCCAGTAGTACACCAGGCGAGTACTATGGCTACACCTTC.